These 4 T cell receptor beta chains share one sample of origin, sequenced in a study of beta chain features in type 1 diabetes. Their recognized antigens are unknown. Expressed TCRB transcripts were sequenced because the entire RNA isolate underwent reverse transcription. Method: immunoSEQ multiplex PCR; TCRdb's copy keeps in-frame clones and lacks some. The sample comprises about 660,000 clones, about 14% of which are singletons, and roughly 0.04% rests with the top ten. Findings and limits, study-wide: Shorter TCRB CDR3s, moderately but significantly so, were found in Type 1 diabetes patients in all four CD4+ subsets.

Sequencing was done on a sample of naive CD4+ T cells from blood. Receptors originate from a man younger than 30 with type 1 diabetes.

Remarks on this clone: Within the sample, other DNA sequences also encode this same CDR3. CDR3: CASSSGQENTEAFF. CDR3 nucleotides: TGCGCCAGCAGCTCCGGACAGGAGAACACTGAAGCTTTCTTT. The rearrangement links TRBV5-1 to TRBJ1-1; 7 bases match TRBD1. This CDR3 has 14 residues. CDR1 and CDR2 from the germline V gene are SGHRS and YFSETQ. The trim removed 3 bases at V and 1 base at J, leaving 3 bases unmatched. The whole variable domain, filled in from reference TRBV5-1 and TRBJ1-1, reads KAGVTQTPRYLIKTRGQQVTLSCSPISGHRSVSWYQQTPGQGLQFLFEYFSETQRNKGNFPGRFSGRQFSNSRSEMNVSTLELGDSALYLCASSSGQENTEAFFGQGTRLTVV.

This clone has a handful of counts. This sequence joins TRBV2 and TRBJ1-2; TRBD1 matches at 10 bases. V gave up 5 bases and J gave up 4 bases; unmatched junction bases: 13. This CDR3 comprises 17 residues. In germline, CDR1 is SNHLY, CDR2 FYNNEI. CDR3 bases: TGTGCCAGCAGTTACCGGGACAGGGGAGCGGCTGGCTATGGCTACACCTTC. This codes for CASSYRDRGAAGYGYTF.

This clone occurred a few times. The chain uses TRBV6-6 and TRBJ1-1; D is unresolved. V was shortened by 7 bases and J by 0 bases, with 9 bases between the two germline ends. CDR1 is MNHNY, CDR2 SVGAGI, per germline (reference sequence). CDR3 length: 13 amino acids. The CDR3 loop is CASTSILNTEAFF. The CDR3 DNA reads TGTGCCAGCACCTCAATACTGAACACTGAAGCTTTCTTT.

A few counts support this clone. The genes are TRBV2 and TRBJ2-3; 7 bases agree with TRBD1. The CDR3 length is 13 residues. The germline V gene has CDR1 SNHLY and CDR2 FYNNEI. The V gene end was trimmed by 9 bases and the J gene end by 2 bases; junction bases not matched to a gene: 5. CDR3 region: CARRDRLTDTQYF. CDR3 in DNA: TGTGCCAGACGGGACAGACTCACAGATACGCAGTATTTT.